This passage covers 30 T cell receptor beta chains from one sample sequenced in a study of shared clonotypes between healthy human individuals. Measured with immunoSEQ multiplex PCR; TCRdb has only the in-frame clones, and not every one. Of fewer than 400,000 clones in the sample, under 80% were seen once. Sequencing input: memory CD4+ T cells sorted from blood. Stated subset: CD45RA-negative fraction. The source is a man under 40 in good health.

The chain couples TRBV29-1 to TRBJ2-7; perhaps D is TRBD1 or TRBD2 (5 bases each). With 1 base removed from V and 3 bases from J, the gap between germline ends came to 19 bases. This CDR3 region has 16 residues. Germline values: CDR1 SQVTM, CDR2 ANQGSEA. CDR3 coding DNA: TGCAGCGTTGAAGGGTATACCGGGACCGGCAGCTACGAGCAGTACTTC. This translates into CSVEGYTGTGSYEQYF.

This clone showed up just once. V and J are TRBV5-4 and TRBJ2-2; no clear D. Germline CDR1 SGHNT, CDR2 YYREEE (reference sequence). This CDR3 has 15 residues. Between the trimmed V and J ends, which lost 0 bases and 2 bases, there was a span of 8 bases. The CDR3 protein is CASSLDLLNTGELFF. The CDR3 DNA is TGTGCCAGCAGCTTGGATCTTCTAAACACCGGGGAGCTGTTTTTT.

The chain couples TRBV11-2 to TRBJ1-3, with a weak D call TRBD1 (6 bases). Germline V gene sequence: CDR1 SGHAT, CDR2 FQNNGV. V was trimmed by 1 base and J by 0 bases, leaving 10 bases between them. The length of the CDR3 is 16 residues. The CDR3 sequence: CASSLVRGFSGNTIYF. CDR3 sequence (DNA): TGTGCCAGCAGCTTAGTCAGGGGATTCTCTGGAAACACCATATATTTT.

The chain has TRBV4-1 and TRBJ1-2; a weak D match, TRBD1 (6 bases). Germline V gives CDR1 MGHRA, CDR2 YSYEKL. V lost 1 base and J lost 6, with 24 bases in between. The CDR3 is 18 residues long. The CDR3 reads CASSQGWQGTWVGNGYTF. In nucleotides, the CDR3 is TGCGCCAGCAGCCAAGGGTGGCAGGGGACCTGGGTTGGGAATGGCTACACCTTC.

The V gene is TRBV6-1, the J gene TRBJ1-5; D gene ambiguous. Trimming stripped 8 bases from V and 0 bases from J, with 8 bases between. Germline CDR1 is MNHNS and CDR2 is SASEGT. The CDR3 is 13 residues long. The CDR3 here is CASSLDSNQPQHF. In DNA form, the CDR3 reads TGTGCCAGCTCGCTGGATAGCAATCAGCCCCAGCATTTT.

The CDR3 region has the DNA TGTGCCAGCAGTCTTACAGGGAAGGGGTATGGCTACACCTTC. This encodes CASSLTGKGYGYTF. The V gene is TRBV28, the J gene TRBJ1-2, with a tentative D call TRBD1 (6 bases). The V gene's germline CDR1 is MDHEN and CDR2 SYDVKM. Trimming took 5 bases from V and 5 from J, leaving 15 bases between them. The CDR3 sequence is 14 residues long.

The gene calls are TRBV19 and TRBJ2-5; 7 bases fit TRBD2. The CDR3 runs to 13 residues. The V segment lost 3 bases and the J segment 4 bases; nucleotides outside the gene matches: 2. Germline V gene data show CDR1 as LNHDA and CDR2 as SQIVND (reference sequence). For the CDR3, the DNA is TGTGCCAGTAGTATGAGCGGGGTAGAGACCCAGTACTTC. Its translation is CASSMSGVETQYF.

This clone was seen only once. The V gene is TRBV5-1, the J gene TRBJ1-1; 8 bases are shared with TRBD1. This CDR3 contains 15 residues. Germline lookup yields CDR1 SGHRS and CDR2 YFSETQ. V shed 4 bases, J shed 4 bases, and the junction held 9 bases outside the gene matches. The CDR3 region has the DNA TGCGCCAGCAGCACCGGACAGGGAGGTTTCACTGAAGCTTTCTTT. Amino acid sequence: CASSTGQGGFTEAFF. The whole variable domain, filled in from reference TRBV5-1 and TRBJ1-1, reads KAGVTQTPRYLIKTRGQQVTLSCSPISGHRSVSWYQQTPGQGLQFLFEYFSETQRNKGNFPGRFSGRQFSNSRSEMNVSTLELGDSALYLCASSTGQGGFTEAFFGQGTRLTVV.

The sample holds many counts of this clone. The CDR3 spells CASSTPQGGQPQHF. Here the CDR3 DNA reads TGTGCCAGCAGCACCCCCCAGGGAGGTCAGCCCCAGCATTTT. This chain joins TRBV21-1 and TRBJ1-5. TRBV21-1 is marked as a pseudogene. This CDR3 comprises 14 residues.

The chain combines TRBV14 with TRBJ1-1; unclear D gene. The V end was cut by 1 base, the J end by 2 bases, with 8 bases between. Germline CDR1 reads SGHDN; CDR2 reads FVKESK. This CDR3 has 14 residues. The CDR3 here is CASSQVVGNTEAFF. The CDR3, as DNA: TGTGCCAGCAGCCAAGTTGTGGGAAACACTGAAGCTTTCTTT.

The chain carries TRBV5-1 and TRBJ2-2, with D maybe TRBD2 (6 bases). The CDR3 sequence is 17 residues long. The V and J ends lost 0 bases and 5 bases respectively, with 17 bases between them. Germline lookup yields CDR1 SGHRS and CDR2 YFSETQ. In nucleotides, the CDR3 is TGCGCCAGCAGCTTGGTTTCGGGAGTATATAAAACCGGGGAGCTGTTTTTT. Translation: CASSLVSGVYKTGELFF. Full variable domain (rest looked up from reference TRBV5-1 and TRBJ2-2): KAGVTQTPRYLIKTRGQQVTLSCSPISGHRSVSWYQQTPGQGLQFLFEYFSETQRNKGNFPGRFSGRQFSNSRSEMNVSTLELGDSALYLCASSLVSGVYKTGELFFGEGSRLTVL.

This clone was detected only a few times. The CDR3: CASSFGTGELFF. The CDR3 DNA reads as TGTGCCAGCAGCTTTGGTACCGGGGAGCTGTTTTTT. V and J are TRBV7-3 and TRBJ2-2; D not certain. CDR1 SGHTA and CDR2 FQGTGA come from the germline V gene. The CDR3 covers 12 residues. Trimming shortened V by 3 bases and J by 5 bases, and 4 bases separated the two germline ends.

V is TRBV12-5 and J is TRBJ2-1; 15 nucleotides align to TRBD2. This CDR3 region has 18 residues. V shed 1 base, J shed 7 bases, and the junction held 8 bases outside the gene matches. The germline CDR1 and CDR2 sequences are LGHNT and FRNRAP. The CDR3 reads CASGLAQSGLAGGNEQFF. CDR3 sequence (DNA): TGTGCTAGTGGTTTGGCTCAATCGGGACTAGCGGGAGGAAATGAGCAGTTCTTC.

V and J are TRBV7-8 and TRBJ2-2; a weak D match, TRBD2 (5 bases). V was clipped by 6 bases and J by 8 bases, with 16 bases between them. Germline CDR1 reads SGHVS; CDR2 reads FQNEAQ. The length of the CDR3 is 14 residues. Here the CDR3 reads CASREGSPAGELFF. The CDR3 bases are TGTGCCAGCAGGGAAGGGAGTCCCGCTGGGGAGCTGTTTTTT.

This sequence joins TRBV5-1 and TRBJ2-7; no reliable D call. The CDR3 has 14 residues. CDR1 is SGHRS and CDR2 is YFSETQ in the germline V gene. Trimming took off 0 bases at V and 6 bases at J, with 13 bases between the two ends. CDR3 protein: CASSLVGPTGEQYF. The CDR3 region has the DNA TGCGCCAGCAGCTTGGTAGGGCCGACCGGCGAGCAGTACTTC.

The V gene is TRBV28, the J gene TRBJ1-2; 9 bases agree with TRBD1. CDR1 is MDHEN and CDR2 is SYDVKM in the germline V gene. The CDR3 loop spans 15 amino acids. The V gene end was trimmed by 5 bases and the J gene end by 5 bases; junction bases not matched to a gene: 9. CDR3 residues: CASSPRDRAPYGYTF. The CDR3 nucleotides read TGTGCCAGCAGTCCCCGGGACAGGGCCCCGTATGGCTACACCTTC.

This clone was seen a handful of times. The J gene is TRBJ2-7, the V gene TRBV6-1, with D possibly TRBD1 on 6 matching bases. The length of the CDR3 is 14 residues. V shed 8 bases and J shed 9 bases, with 23 bases lying between them. Germline CDR1 and CDR2: MNHNS and SASEGT. The CDR3 coding sequence is TGTGCCAGCCGTAACAGGGTCGATATCTTGTGGCAGTACTTC. Its protein is CASRNRVDILWQYF.

J is TRBJ2-1 and V is TRBV5-4; D gene uncertain. Germline loops: CDR1 SGHNT, CDR2 YYREEE (reference sequence). This CDR3 is 12 amino acids long. Deletions cut 0 bases from V and 8 bases from J, with 6 bases between. The chain's CDR3 is CASSLALDEQFF. CDR3 nucleotides: TGTGCCAGCAGCTTGGCCCTCGATGAGCAGTTCTTC.

This chain uses TRBV2 with TRBJ1-1; D remains unclear. This CDR3 has 13 residues. Germline lookup yields CDR1 SNHLY and CDR2 FYNNEI. V was shortened by 3 bases and J by 1 base, with 6 bases between the two germline ends. The CDR3: CASSERPNTEAFF. The CDR3 DNA sequence: TGTGCCAGCAGTGAGCGCCCGAACACTGAAGCTTTCTTT.

V usage is TRBV10-1 and J usage is TRBJ2-3, with TRBD1 as a possible D gene (6 bases). Trimming shortened V by 4 bases and J by 4 bases, and 9 bases separated the two germline ends. This CDR3 is built from 13 residues. Germline V gene data show CDR1 as WNHNN and CDR2 as SYGVQD (reference sequence). CDR3 DNA: TGCGCCAGCAGTGGATGGACAGCAGATACGCAGTATTTT. The encoded protein is CASSGWTADTQYF.

This clone was detected only a few times. The V and J genes are TRBV5-1 and TRBJ2-1, with D perhaps being TRBD1 or TRBD2 (5 bases each). V was trimmed by 1 base and J by 5 bases, leaving 13 bases between them. The CDR3 sequence is 15 residues long. Germline V gene data show CDR1 as SGHRS and CDR2 as YFSETQ. The CDR3 coding sequence is TGCGCCAGCAGCTTGACGAGGGCCAGGGACAATGAGCAGTTCTTC. This codes for CASSLTRARDNEQFF.

This clone was counted a single time. The genes are TRBV6-5 and TRBJ2-3, with D possibly being TRBD2 (5 bases). The CDR3 loop spans 14 amino acids. Trimming removed 6 bases from V and 0 bases from J, with 10 bases in between. The V gene's germline CDR1 is MNHEY and CDR2 SVGAGI. The CDR3 is CASSGRTSTDTQYF. The CDR3 DNA follows: TGTGCCAGCAGCGGTAGGACTAGCACAGATACGCAGTATTTT.

The chain joins TRBV28 to TRBJ2-7, with D perhaps matching TRBD1 (5 bases). Germline CDR1 and CDR2: MDHEN and SYDVKM. V lost 3 bases and J lost 0, with 15 bases in between. There are 16 residues in the CDR3. The CDR3 nucleotides are TGTGCCAGCAGTTTCCCGGCCAGGGTCAGCTCCTACGAGCAGTACTTC. Translating gives CASSFPARVSSYEQYF.

This chain joins TRBV5-5 and TRBJ1-5; 9 bases align to TRBD1. The V segment lost 4 bases and the J segment 4 bases; nucleotides outside the gene matches: 6. This CDR3 region has 15 residues. From germline, CDR1 is SGHKS and CDR2 YYEKEE (reference sequence). The CDR3 DNA reads TGTGCCAGCAGCCTACAGGGGGCCTGGAATCAGCCCCAGCATTTT. As protein: CASSLQGAWNQPQHF.

The V gene is TRBV2, the J gene TRBJ2-5; 9 bases are a match to TRBD1. Germline-derived CDR1 and CDR2 are SNHLY and FYNNEI. This CDR3 is built from 15 residues. V trimming: 3 bases; J trimming: 5 bases; junction bases outside the gene matches: 7. In nucleotides, the CDR3 is TGTGCCAGCAGTGAGGACAGGGGTTCAGGCGAGACCCAGTACTTC. Translated: CASSEDRGSGETQYF.

V usage is TRBV5-1 and J usage is TRBJ2-2, with D possibly TRBD2 on 5 matching bases. The CDR3 is 15 amino acids. V lost 4 bases and J lost 5, with 15 bases in between. Germline values: CDR1 SGHRS, CDR2 YFSETQ. Here the CDR3 DNA reads TGCGCCAGCAGCCACGGGGTAGACGAGACCGGGGAGCTGTTTTTT. Translation gives CASSHGVDETGELFF.

This clone has a single count. This rearrangement joins TRBV5-5 to TRBJ2-6; 7 bases fit TRBD1. Germline loops: CDR1 SGHKS, CDR2 YYEKEE (reference sequence). The CDR3 has 17 amino acids. Trimming took 1 base from V and 2 from J; bases not matched to a gene: 6. This chain's CDR3 is CASSLRQQGTGANVLTF. The CDR3 nucleotides are TGTGCCAGCAGCTTGCGCCAACAGGGGACTGGGGCCAACGTCCTGACTTTC.

This clone was seen only a few times. The chain carries TRBV11-2 and TRBJ1-4, with no clear D. Per germline, CDR1 SGHAT and CDR2 FQNNGV. CDR3 length: 13 residues. V dropped 5 bases and J dropped 5 bases, with 9 bases sitting between them. The CDR3 DNA sequence: TGTGCCAGCAGCCGGACCCTAAATGAAAAACTGTTTTTT. It is translated as CASSRTLNEKLFF.

For this clone: Within the sample, other DNA sequences also encode this same CDR3. This chain connects TRBV28 to TRBJ1-5; possibly TRBD1 for D (5 bases). V shed 6 bases and J shed 3 bases, with 9 bases lying between them. CDR3 length equals 13 residues. CDR1 MDHEN and CDR2 SYDVKM come from the germline V gene. The DNA for the CDR3 is TGTGCCAGCAGACCCGGGACCAATCAGCCCCAGCATTTT. This encodes CASRPGTNQPQHF.

The rearrangement uses TRBV7-9 and TRBJ2-2; 9 bases are shared with TRBD1. V lost 2 bases to trimming and J lost 6 bases; unmatched junction nucleotides: 4. The CDR3 covers 15 residues. CDR1 and CDR2 from the germline V gene are SEHNR and FQNEAQ (reference sequence). As DNA, the CDR3 is TGTGCCAGCAGCTTATGGGACAGGGAGGCCGGGGAGCTGTTTTTT. Translating it yields CASSLWDREAGELFF. Full variable domain (missing parts from reference TRBV7-9 and TRBJ2-2): DTGVSQNPRHKITKRGQNVTFRCDPISEHNRLYWYRQTLGQGPEFLTYFQNEAQLEKSRLLSDRFSAERPKGSFSTLEIQRTEQGDSAMYLCASSLWDREAGELFFGEGSRLTVL.